A single T cell receptor beta chain is shown here with its context. Its cognate antigen is unknown. The V and J ends lost 0 bases and 6 bases respectively, with 17 bases between them. Per germline, CDR1 SGHTA and CDR2 FQGNSA. The CDR3 spans 16 residues. Repertoires were generated with immunoSEQ multiplex PCR, while TCRdb's copy carries only in-frame clones and drops some. This table holds hundreds of thousands of clones, roughly 90% found once. This record comes from a study of Ad26.COV2.S vaccination and SARS-CoV-2 variants. Study details: Enrolled in COV1001, the donor was in the Ad26.COV2.S trial arm, which received the vaccine. Each vaccinee took Ad26.COV2.S intramuscularly, once or twice 56 days apart. Findings of the study overall: Possibly, TCR breadth and depth analyses underestimated total T cell responses.

Treatment meaning: 15 to 20 received Ad26.COV2.S at low or high dose, single or two shots; roughly 5 received placebo; per-sample allocation not given. Day 63 after the first injection of vaccine or placebo was the sampling time. Material: peripheral blood, obtained in a trial of Ad26.COV2.S vaccine versus placebo. The chain links TRBV7-2 to TRBJ2-5; possibly TRBD1 or TRBD2 for D (5 bases each). The receptor's source is a person between 18 and 65 years old who received the Ad26.COV2.S COVID-19 vaccine or a placebo. The CDR3 spells CASSLAGERGRKTQYF. The CDR3 bases are TGTGCCAGCAGCTTAGCGGGGGAAAGGGGTCGAAAGACCCAGTACTTC.